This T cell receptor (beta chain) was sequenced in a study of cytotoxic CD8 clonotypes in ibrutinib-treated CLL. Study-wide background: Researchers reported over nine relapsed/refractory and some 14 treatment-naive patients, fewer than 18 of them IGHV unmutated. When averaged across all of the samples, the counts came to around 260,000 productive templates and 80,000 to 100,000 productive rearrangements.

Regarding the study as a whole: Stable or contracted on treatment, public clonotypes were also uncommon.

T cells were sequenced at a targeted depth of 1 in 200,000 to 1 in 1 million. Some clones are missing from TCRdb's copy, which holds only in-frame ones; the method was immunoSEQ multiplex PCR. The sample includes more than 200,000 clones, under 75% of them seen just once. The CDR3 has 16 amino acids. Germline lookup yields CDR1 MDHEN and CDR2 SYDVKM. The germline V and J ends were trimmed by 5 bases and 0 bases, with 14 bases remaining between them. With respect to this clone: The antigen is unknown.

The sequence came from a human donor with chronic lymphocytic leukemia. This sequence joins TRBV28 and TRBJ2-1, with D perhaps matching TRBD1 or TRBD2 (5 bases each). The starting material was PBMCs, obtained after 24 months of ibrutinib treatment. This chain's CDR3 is CASSTPEGSSYNEQFF. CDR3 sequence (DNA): TGTGCCAGCAGTACCCCCGAGGGGAGCTCCTACAATGAGCAGTTCTTC.